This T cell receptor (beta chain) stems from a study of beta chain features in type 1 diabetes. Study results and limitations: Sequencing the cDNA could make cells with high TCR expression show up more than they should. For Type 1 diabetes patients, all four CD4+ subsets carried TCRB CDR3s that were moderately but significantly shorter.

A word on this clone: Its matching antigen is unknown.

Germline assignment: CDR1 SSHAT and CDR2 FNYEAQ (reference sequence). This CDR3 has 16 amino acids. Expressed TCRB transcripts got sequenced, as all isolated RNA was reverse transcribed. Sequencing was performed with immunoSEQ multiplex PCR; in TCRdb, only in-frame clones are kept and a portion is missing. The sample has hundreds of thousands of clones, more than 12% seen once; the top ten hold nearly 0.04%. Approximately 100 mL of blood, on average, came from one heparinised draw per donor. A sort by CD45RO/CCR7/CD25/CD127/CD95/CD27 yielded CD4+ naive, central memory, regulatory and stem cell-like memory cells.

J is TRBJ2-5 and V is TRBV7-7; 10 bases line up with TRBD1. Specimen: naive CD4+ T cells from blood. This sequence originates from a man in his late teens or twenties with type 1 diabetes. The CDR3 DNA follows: TGTGCTTGCAGCGTGACAGGGGGCTCGGTACAAGAGACCCAGTACTTC. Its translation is CACSVTGGSVQETQYF.